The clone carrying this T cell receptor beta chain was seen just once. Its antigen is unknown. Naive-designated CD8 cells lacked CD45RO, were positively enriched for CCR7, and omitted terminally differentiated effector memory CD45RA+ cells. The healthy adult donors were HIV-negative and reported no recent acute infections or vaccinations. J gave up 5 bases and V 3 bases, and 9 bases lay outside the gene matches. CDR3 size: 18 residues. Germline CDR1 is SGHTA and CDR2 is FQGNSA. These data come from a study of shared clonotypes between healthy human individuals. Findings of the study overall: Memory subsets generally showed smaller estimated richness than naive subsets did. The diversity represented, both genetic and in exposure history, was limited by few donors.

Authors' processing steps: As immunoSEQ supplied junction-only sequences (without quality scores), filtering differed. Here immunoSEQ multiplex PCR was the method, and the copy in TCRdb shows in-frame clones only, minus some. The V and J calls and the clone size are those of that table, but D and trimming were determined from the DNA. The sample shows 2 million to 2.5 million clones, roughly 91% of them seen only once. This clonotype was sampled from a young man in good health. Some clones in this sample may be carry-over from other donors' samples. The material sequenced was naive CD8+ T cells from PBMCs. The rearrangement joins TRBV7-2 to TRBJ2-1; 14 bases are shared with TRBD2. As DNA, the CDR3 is TGTGCCAGCAGCTTTACCGGGACTAGCGGGAGTCGTCACAATGAGCAGTTCTTC. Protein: CASSFTGTSGSRHNEQFF.